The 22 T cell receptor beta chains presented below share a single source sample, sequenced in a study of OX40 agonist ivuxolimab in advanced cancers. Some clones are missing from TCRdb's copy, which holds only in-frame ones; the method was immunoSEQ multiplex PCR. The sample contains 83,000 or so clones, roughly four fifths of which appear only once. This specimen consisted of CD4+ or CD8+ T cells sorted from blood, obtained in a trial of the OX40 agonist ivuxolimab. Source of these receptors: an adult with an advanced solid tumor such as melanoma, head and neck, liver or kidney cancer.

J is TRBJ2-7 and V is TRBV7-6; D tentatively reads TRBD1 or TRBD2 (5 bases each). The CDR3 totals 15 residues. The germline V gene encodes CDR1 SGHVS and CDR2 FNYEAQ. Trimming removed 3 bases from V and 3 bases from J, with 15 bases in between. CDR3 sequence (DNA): TGTGCCAGCAGCTTCCGCGTTGGGGGAATCTACGAGCAGTACTTC. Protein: CASSFRVGGIYEQYF.

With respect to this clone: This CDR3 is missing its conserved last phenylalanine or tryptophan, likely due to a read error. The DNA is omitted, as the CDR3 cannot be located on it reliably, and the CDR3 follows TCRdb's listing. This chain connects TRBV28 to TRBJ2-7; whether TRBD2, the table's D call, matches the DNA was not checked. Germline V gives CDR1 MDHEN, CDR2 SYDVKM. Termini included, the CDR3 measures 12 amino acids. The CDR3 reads CASSFAGPRGSD.

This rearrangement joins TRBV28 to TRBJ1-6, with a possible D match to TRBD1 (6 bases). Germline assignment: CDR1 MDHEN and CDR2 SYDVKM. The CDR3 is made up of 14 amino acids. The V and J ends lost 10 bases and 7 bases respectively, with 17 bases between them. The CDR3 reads CATLQGTRNSPLHF. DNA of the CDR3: TGTGCCACCCTGCAGGGGACAAGAAATTCACCCCTCCACTTT.

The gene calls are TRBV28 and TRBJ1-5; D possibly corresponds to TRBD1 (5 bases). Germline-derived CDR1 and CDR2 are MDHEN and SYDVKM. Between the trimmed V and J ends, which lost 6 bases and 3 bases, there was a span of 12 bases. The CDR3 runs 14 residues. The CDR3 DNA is TGTGCCAGCAGACTACAGGAGAACAATCAGCCCCAGCATTTT. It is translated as CASRLQENNQPQHF.

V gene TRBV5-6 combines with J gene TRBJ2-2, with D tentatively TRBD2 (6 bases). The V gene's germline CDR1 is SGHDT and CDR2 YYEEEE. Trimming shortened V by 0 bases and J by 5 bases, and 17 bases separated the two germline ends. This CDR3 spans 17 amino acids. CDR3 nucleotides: TGTGCCAGCAGCTTGGCCGGGGGTTTCTTGGGGACCGGGGAGCTGTTTTTT. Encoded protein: CASSLAGGFLGTGELFF.

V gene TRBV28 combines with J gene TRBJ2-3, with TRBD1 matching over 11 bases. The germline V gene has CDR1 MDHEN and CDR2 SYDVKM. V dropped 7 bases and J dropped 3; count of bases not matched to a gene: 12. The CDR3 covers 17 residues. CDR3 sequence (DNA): TGTGCCAGCACCCCACCTCCCGGGACAGGGGGGACAGATACGCAGTATTTT. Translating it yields CASTPPPGTGGTDTQYF. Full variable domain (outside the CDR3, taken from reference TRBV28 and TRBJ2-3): DVKVTQSSRYLVKRTGEKVFLECVQDMDHENMFWYRQDPGLGLRLIYFSYDVKMKEKGDIPEGYSVSREKKERFSLILESASTNQTSMYLCASTPPPGTGGTDTQYFGPGTRLTVL.

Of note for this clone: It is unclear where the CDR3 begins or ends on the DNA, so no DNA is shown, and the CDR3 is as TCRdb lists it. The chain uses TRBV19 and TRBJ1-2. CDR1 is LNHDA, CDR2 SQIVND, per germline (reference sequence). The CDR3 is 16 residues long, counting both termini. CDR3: CASSILAAGPPYGYTF.

CDR3 residues: CASSSGQGAYEQYF. The CDR3 DNA sequence: TGCGCCAGCAGCTCCGGACAGGGGGCCTACGAGCAGTACTTC. This chain connects TRBV5-1 to TRBJ2-7; the match to TRBD1 covers 10 bases. After removal of 3 bases from V and 2 bases from J, the junction contained 2 bases not matched to a gene. The CDR3 is made up of 14 amino acids. The germline V gene encodes CDR1 SGHRS and CDR2 YFSETQ.

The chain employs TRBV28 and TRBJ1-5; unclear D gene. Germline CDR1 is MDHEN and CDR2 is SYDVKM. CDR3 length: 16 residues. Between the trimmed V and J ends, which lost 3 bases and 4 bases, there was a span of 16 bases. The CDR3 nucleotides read TGTGCCAGCAGTTTGAATCCCCTGGGCCTAAATCAGCCCCAGCATTTT. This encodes CASSLNPLGLNQPQHF. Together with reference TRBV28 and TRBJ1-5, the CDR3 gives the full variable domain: DVKVTQSSRYLVKRTGEKVFLECVQDMDHENMFWYRQDPGLGLRLIYFSYDVKMKEKGDIPEGYSVSREKKERFSLILESASTNQTSMYLCASSLNPLGLNQPQHFGDGTRLSIL.

CDR3 nucleotides: TGTGCCAGCAGGGGGGCAGTGGATGAGCAGTTCTTC. It is translated as CASRGAVDEQFF. This rearrangement joins TRBV6-6 to TRBJ2-1, with a weak D call TRBD1 (6 bases). The length of the CDR3 is 12 residues. Trimming took off 6 bases at V and 8 bases at J, with 11 bases between the two ends. Germline V gives CDR1 MNHNY, CDR2 SVGAGI (reference sequence).

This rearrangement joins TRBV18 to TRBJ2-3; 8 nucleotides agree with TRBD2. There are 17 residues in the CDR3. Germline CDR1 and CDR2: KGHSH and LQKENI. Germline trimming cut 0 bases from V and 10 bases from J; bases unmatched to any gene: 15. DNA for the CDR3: TGTGCCAGCTCACCACCGCGGGGTGATACGGGGGGGTCTGCGCAGTATTTT. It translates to CASSPPRGDTGGSAQYF.

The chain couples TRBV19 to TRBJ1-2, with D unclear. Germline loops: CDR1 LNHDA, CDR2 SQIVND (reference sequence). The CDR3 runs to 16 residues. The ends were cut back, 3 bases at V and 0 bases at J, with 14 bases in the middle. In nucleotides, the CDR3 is TGTGCCAGTAGTATTAGTACTGGGAGAGCTAACTATGGCTACACCTTC. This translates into CASSISTGRANYGYTF.

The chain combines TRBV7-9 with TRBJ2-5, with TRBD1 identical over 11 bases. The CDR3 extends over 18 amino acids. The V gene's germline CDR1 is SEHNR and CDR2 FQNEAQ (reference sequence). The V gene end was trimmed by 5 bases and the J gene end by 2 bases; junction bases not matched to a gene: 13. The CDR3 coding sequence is TGTGCCAGCAGCACCCCTCCGGGACAGGGGGGTTCGCAAGAGACCCAGTACTTC. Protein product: CASSTPPGQGGSQETQYF.

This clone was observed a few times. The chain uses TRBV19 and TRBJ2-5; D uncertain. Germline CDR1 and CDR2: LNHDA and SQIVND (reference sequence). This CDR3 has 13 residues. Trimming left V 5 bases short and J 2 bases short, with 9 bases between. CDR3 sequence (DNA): TGTGCCAGTAGTGGGTCAGAACAAGAGACCCAGTACTTC. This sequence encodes CASSGSEQETQYF.

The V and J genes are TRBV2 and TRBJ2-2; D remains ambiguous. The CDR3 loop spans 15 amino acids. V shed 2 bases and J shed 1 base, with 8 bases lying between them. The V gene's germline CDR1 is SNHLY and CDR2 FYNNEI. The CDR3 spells CASSEIPRNTGELFF. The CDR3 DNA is TGTGCCAGCAGTGAAATTCCCCGGAACACCGGGGAGCTGTTTTTT.

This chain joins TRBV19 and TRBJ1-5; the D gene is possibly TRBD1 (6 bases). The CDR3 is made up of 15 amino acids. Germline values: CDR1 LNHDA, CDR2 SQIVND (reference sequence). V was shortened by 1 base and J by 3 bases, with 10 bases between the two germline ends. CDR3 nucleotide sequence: TGTGCCAGTAGTATAGGACAGGTCTACAATCAGCCCCAGCATTTT. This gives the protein CASSIGQVYNQPQHF.

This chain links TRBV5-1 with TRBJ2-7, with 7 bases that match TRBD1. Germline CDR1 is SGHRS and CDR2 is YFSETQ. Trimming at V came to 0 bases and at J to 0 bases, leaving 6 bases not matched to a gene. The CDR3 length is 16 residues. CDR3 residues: CASSLGLGQSSYEQYF. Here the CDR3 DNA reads TGCGCCAGCAGCTTGGGTTTGGGACAGTCCTCCTACGAGCAGTACTTC.

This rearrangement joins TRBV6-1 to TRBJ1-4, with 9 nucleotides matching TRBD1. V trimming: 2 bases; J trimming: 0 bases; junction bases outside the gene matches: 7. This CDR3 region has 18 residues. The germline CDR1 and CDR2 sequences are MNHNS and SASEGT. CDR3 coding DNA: TGTGCCAGCAGTGAACTCGACAGGGGGTTAACAACTAATGAAAAACTGTTTTTT. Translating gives CASSELDRGLTTNEKLFF.

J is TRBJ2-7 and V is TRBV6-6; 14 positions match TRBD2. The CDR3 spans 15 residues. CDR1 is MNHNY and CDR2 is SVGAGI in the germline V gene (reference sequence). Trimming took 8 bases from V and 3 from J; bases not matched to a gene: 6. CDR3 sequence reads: CASLQGTSGGYEQYF. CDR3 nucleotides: TGTGCCAGCCTACAGGGGACTAGCGGGGGCTACGAGCAGTACTTC.

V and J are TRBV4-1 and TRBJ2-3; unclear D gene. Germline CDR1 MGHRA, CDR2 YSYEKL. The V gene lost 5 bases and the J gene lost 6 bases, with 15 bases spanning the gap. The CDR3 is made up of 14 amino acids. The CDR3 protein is CASSRLTGADTQYF. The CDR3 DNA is TGCGCCAGCAGCAGATTAACGGGCGCGGATACGCAGTATTTT.

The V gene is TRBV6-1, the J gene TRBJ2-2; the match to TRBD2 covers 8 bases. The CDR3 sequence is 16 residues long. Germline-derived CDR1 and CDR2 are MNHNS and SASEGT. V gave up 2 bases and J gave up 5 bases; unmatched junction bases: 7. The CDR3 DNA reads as TGTGCCAGCAGTGAATTTCTAGCGGGTGGAACCGGGGAGCTGTTTTTT. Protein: CASSEFLAGGTGELFF.

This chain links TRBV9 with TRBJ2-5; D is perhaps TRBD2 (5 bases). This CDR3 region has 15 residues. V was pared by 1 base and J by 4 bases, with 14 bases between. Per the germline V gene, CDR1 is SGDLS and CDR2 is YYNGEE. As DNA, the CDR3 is TGTGCCAGCAGCGTACACCAAGAGGCGGGAGAGACCCAGTACTTC. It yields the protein CASSVHQEAGETQYF.